A selection of T cell receptor beta chains follows, all from one sample in a study of HIV-infected patients and healthy controls. Each CDR3 protein is one row after TCRdb ran MiXCR on the 5' RACE reads. This sample has some 3,500 distinct CDR3 sequences, with roughly 22% found just once. The sample here was blood, taken before antiretroviral therapy. The receptors here all came from an adult with HIV infection. The CDR3 runs from the conserved cysteine through the conserved F or W. The order of the fields is J gene, V gene, clone size, D gene, CDR3 DNA, CDR3 protein. A D gene is named only where the DNA matches it firmly. Only some rows state a clone size, as once, few, many or a class for expanded clones.

>TRBJ1-2|TRBV6-5|medium-sized|NA
TGTGCCAGCAGGGAGGGCTATGGCTACACCTTC
CASREGYGYTF
>TRBJ2-5|TRBV2|large|NA
TGTGCCGGGCCGGGACCAGCGGAGACCCAGTACTTC
CAGPGPAETQYF
>TRBJ2-1|TRBV7-7|NA|TRBD1
TGTGCCAGCAGCTTCAACCCGGGACAGAAGCAGTTCTTC
CASSFNPGQKQFF
>TRBJ2-7|TRBV7-9|large|NA
TGTGCCAGCAGCCCACAGACTGCTCGGTACGAGCAGTACTTC
CASSPQTARYEQYF
>TRBJ1-1|TRBV12-3/TRBV12-4|NA|NA
TGTGCCAGCAGTATGGGGCCGAACACTGAAGCTTTCTTT
CASSMGPNTEAFF
>TRBJ1-1|TRBV11-1|medium-sized|NA
TGTGCCAGCAGCCCGGACATTTCGAACACTGAAGCTTTCTTT
CASSPDISNTEAFF
>TRBJ1-2|TRBV7-9|NA|TRBD1
TGTGCCAGCAGCTTAAGTGGGACAGGGGCTTACTATGGCTACACCTTC
CASSLSGTGAYYGYTF
>TRBJ2-5|TRBV7-6|medium-sized|NA
TGTGCCAGCAGCTTAGTTGGCGGGGACACGGGGACCCAGTACTTC
CASSLVGGDTGTQYF
>TRBJ2-3|TRBV7-8|medium-sized|NA
TGTGCCAGCAGCTCCCCTTCGGGGATGACAGATACGCAGTATTTT
CASSSPSGMTDTQYF
>TRBJ2-7|TRBV11-3|few|NA
TGTGCCAGCAGCTTAGAATACTTCAGCCCCTACGAGCAGTACTTC
CASSLEYFSPYEQYF
>TRBJ1-2|TRBV18|medium-sized|TRBD1
TGTGCCAGCTCAACCGGACAGGGGGGTTTCTATGGCTACACCTTC
CASSTGQGGFYGYTF
>TRBJ1-4|TRBV10-3|few|TRBD1
TGTGCCATCAGAGCCGACAGGGGGGATAATGAAAAACTGTTTTTT
CAIRADRGDNEKLFF
>TRBJ2-2|TRBV7-9|NA|NA
TGTGCCAGCCGGTCTAGAAGTCACACCGGGGAGCTGTTTTTT
CASRSRSHTGELFF
>TRBJ2-3|TRBV7-2|medium-sized|TRBD2
TGTGCCAGCAGCCGGGAATTAGGGCGGGGGGCGCAAGATACGCAGTATTTT
CASSRELGRGAQDTQYF
>TRBJ1-5|TRBV6-5|medium-sized|NA
TGTGCCAGCAGTTACACAACAGGGTCCGATCAGCCCCAGCATTTT
CASSYTTGSDQPQHF
>TRBJ1-1|TRBV7-2|medium-sized|NA
TGTGCCAGCACCCCCCGCAGGGGAGAGCCCACTGAAGCTTTCTTT
CASTPRRGEPTEAFF